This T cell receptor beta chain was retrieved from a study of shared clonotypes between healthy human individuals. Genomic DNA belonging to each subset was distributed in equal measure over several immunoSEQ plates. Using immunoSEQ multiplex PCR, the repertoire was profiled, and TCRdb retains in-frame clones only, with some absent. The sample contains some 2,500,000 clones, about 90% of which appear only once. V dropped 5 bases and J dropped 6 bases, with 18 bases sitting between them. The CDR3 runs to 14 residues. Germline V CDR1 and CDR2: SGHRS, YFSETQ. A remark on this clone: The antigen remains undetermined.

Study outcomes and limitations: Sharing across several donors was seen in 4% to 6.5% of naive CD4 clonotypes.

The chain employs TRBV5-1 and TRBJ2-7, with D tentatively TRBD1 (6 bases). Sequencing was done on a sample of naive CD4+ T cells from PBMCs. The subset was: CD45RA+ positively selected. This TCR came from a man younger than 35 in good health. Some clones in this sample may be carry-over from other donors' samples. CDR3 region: CASSFTGTIGEQYF. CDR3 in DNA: TGCGCCAGCAGTTTTACAGGGACGATCGGCGAGCAGTACTTC.